Listed below are T cell receptor beta chains from one sample, sequenced in a study of control samples from healthy donors and cancer patients. Here immunoSEQ multiplex PCR was the method, and the copy in TCRdb shows in-frame clones only, minus some. The data contain about 51,000 clones, around nine tenths of them singletons. Input material: PBMCs. The receptors were gathered from a man in his forties with colorectal cancer. Both conserved end residues are trimmed from each CDR3. Clone size, where shown, is once, few, many, or a class for clones that have expanded.

TRBV9 | . | ASSVYFGETQY
TRBV6-1 | . | ASSEEWREGNEQF
TRBV27 | . | ASSLRGLLSYEQY
TRBV5-1 | . | ASSYQTGGLYEQY
TRBV27 | . | ASSFSLQSRDTEAF
TRBV7-8 | . | ASRGGITGSRTDTQY
TRBV3-1/TRBV3-2 | . | ASSFRHSGANVLT
TRBV24-1 | . | ATSETGATGELF
TRBV18 | . | ASSPRPTEAF
TRBV3-1/TRBV3-2 | . | ASAATFTDTQY
TRBV21-1 | . | ASSGRTGLNTEAF
TRBV6-2/TRBV6-3 | . | ASSYDRVNTEAF
TRBV29-1 | . | SVESVRGGTEAF
TRBV6-5 | . | ASRPGPGDEQY
TRBV6-5 | few | ASSPAGTTPLH
TRBV5-1 | . | ASSLSPGQGIGYGYT
TRBV3-1/TRBV3-2 | . | ASSRYWEGGPDEQF
TRBV30 | . | AWSVWGGHEQY
TRBV28 | . | ASSYSLLETQY
TRBV12-5 | . | ASGPPANQPQH
TRBV28 | once | ASSFGRVTGANVLT
TRBV30 | . | AWSRDSLFTDTQY
TRBV7-9 | . | ASSLFGAGGNQPQH
TRBV6-5 | . | ASSSTEGGYGYT
TRBV7-2 | . | ASSFAPGAANEKLF
TRBV29-1 | . | SVPGQGVRGYT
TRBV11-2 | . | ASSLEARGHEQF
TRBV6-2/TRBV6-3 | once | ASSKGTSGVGSYNEQF
TRBV5-8 | . | ASSFKDFRGHYGYT
TRBV19 | . | ASSWTIPRGTEAF
TRBV25-1 | . | ASSDPLLAGELF
TRBV20-1 | . | SASMGNQPQH
TRBV14 | . | ASSATPGLRRYEQY
TRBV3-1/TRBV3-2 | . | ASSQARYEQY
TRBV5-1 | . | ASRVSFEGTGELF
TRBV27 | . | ASSENRASVPYEQY
TRBV12-3/TRBV12-4 | once | ASSSQGTGYT
TRBV2 | . | ASRNSYNSPLH
TRBV11-3 | . | ASSFMRVGSGAEAF
TRBV19 | . | ASSIGGGRIHEQY
TRBV9 | few | ASSARTGLQDWYGYT
TRBV7-9 | . | ASSLGTPNTEAF
TRBV7-2 | . | ASSLGGEDNQPQH
TRBV27 | medium-sized | ASRTGDSSLHGYT
TRBV10-3 | . | AISLVGDNSPLH
TRBV19 | few | ASSGGVSRRDQPQH
TRBV6-5 | . | ASSYFTIRGTEAF
TRBV5-8 | . | ASSVVSGASSYNEQF
TRBV9 | . | ASSAGLALATGELF
TRBV5-8 | . | ASSLVREGQF
TRBV5-5 | . | ASSLEPRTETQY
TRBV7-9 | . | ASNPGQGLTGYT
TRBV6-5 | . | ASSDATGDTQY
TRBV5-5 | . | ASSLSVPGEEGTDTQY
TRBV30 | . | AWSLTGDAEQY
TRBV9 | . | ASSNKGSPNTGELF
TRBV6-1 | once | ASSEVVGRNTEAF
TRBV6-2/TRBV6-3 | . | ASSFRGNQPQH
TRBV7-2 | . | ASSSQGAVNEKLF